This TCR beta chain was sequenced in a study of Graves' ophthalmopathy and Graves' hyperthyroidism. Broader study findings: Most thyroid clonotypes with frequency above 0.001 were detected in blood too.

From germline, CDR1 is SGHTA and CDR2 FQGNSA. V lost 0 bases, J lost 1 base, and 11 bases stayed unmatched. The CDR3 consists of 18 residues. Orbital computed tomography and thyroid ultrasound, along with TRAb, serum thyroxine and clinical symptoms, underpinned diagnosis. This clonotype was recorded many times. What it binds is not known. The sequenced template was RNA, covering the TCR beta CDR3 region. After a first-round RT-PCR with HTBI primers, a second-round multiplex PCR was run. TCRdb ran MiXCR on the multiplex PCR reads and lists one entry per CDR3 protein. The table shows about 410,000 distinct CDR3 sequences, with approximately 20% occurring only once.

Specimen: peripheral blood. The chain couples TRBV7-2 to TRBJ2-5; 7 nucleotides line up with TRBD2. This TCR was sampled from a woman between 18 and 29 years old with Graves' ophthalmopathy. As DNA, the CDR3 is TGTGCCAGCAGCTTAGCGGGGAGGGGTTTATGGGGCCAAGAGACCCAGTACTTC. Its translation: CASSLAGRGLWGQETQYF.